This T cell receptor beta chain was obtained from a study of blood T cell repertoires in COVID-19. Data came from immunoSEQ multiplex PCR; TCRdb stores just in-frame clones and leaves some out. The sample shows 150,000 to 200,000 clones, 81% of them seen only once. Trimming left V 6 bases short and J 1 base short, with 12 bases between. CDR3 length equals 14 residues. From germline, CDR1 is MDHEN and CDR2 SYDVKM. The chain carries TRBV28 and TRBJ1-1; D remains unclear. This receptor was taken from a man between 60 and 75 years old with active or convalescent COVID-19. The source material was peripheral blood. The CDR3 loop is CASSRNRGNTEAFF. CDR3 coding DNA: TGTGCCAGCAGCAGGAACCGGGGGAACACTGAAGCTTTCTTT.